This T cell receptor beta chain was captured by sequencing in a study of blood T cell repertoires in COVID-19 (dated by TCRdb to 2020 to 2022). Regarding the study in general: Samples covering the acute and convalescent phases of COVID-19 were provided by collaborators in the United States, Italy and Spain. The prospective study material was composed of cDNA or gDNA derived from T cells, B-cell-depleted T cells, or PBMCs. Deeply sampled blood TCRbeta repertoires from subjects exposed to, actively infected with, or recovered from COVID-19 were included in the dataset. The repertoires were made available in a free public database intended to serve as a resource for research on the immune response to SARS-CoV-2. Samples were obtained from the ongoing ImmuneRACE study (first 160 participants) and from about 1,300 subjects provided by 6 global collaborators. A de-identified subject ID, COVID-19 status, age in years and sex were almost always included in the sample metadata. Where available, HLA class I and class II types were obtained from metadata supplied by the sample provider rather than from assay-based typing. General study outcomes and caveats: The amount of clinical and demographic metadata varied by source and participant and was provided uncurated.

The immunoSEQ Assay, a bias-controlled multiplex PCR, was used to amplify TCRbeta CDR3 regions from genomic DNA. Under the source paper's analysis protocol: Nucleated cell counts per sample were estimated from amplification of reference gene primers within the assay. To quantify the absolute abundance of each unique TCRbeta CDR3 rearrangement, sequence reads were collapsed and filtered. For each sample, productive Simpson clonality was calculated as the square root of Simpson's diversity index over productive rearrangements. Entries here come from immuneACCESS through TCRdb and include only in-frame sequences with V and J called. Some clones fail to appear in such tables; in the studies checked, an unresolved V gene covers under half of the shortfall, and the cause of the remainder is unknown. Clone size and the V and J calls come from that table; the DNA yielded D and trimming. This sample holds some 38,000 clones; roughly three quarters were observed only once. Clones ranked in the top ten supply over 15% of the sample.

In the germline V gene (reference sequence), CDR1 corresponds to SGHNT and CDR2 to YYREEE. V drops 4 bases and J drops 5 bases, leaving 22 bases in between. Spanning cysteine to phenylalanine, the CDR3 consists of 17 amino acids. Of the read, only the CDR3 DNA is kept; its 51 bases are in frame from base 1. Whole blood was collected in K2EDTA tubes by collaborating institutions according to the institutions' own protocols. For TCRbeta analysis, collaborators shipped samples as frozen whole blood, isolated PBMCs, or DNA extracted from either of those sample types. Worth noting for this clone: There is no known antigen for this receptor. Base qualities were left out, and no much larger clone turns up one base away.

This chain joins TRBV5-4 to TRBJ1-5; possibly the D gene is TRBD1, per 5 matching bases. The specimen was peripheral blood. The receptor's source is a man in his sixties or seventies with acute or convalescent COVID-19. The DNA sequence is TGTGCCAGCAGCCGGACCTGGGGGGATGGGGTCGATCAGCCCCAGCATTTT. The translation is CASSRTWGDGVDQPQHF.